The rows below give T cell receptor beta chains drawn from one sample of a study of blood T cell repertoires in COVID-19. Sequenced by immunoSEQ multiplex PCR; TCRdb stores in-frame clones only, minus some. The repertoire consists of over 85,000 clones, with less than 85% occurring once and the leading ten covering more than 3.5%. Sequencing was performed on peripheral blood. Source of these receptors: an elderly woman with acute or convalescent COVID-19. Both conserved end residues are part of each CDR3. Fields, in order: J gene, V gene, D gene, clone size, CDR3 protein, CDR3 DNA. A D gene is named only where the DNA matches it firmly. Rows may omit the clone size; those that give it use once, few, many or a size class.

j_gene: TRBJ1-1; v_gene: TRBV11-2; d_gene: TRBD1; abundance: NA; CDR3aa: CASSITGVDRTEAFF; CDR3nt: TGTGCCAGCAGCATAACAGGGGTAGATCGCACTGAAGCTTTCTTT
j_gene: TRBJ2-5; v_gene: TRBV2; d_gene: TRBD2; abundance: few; CDR3aa: CASSFGLAVTETQYF; CDR3nt: TGTGCCAGCAGTTTCGGACTAGCGGTTACGGAGACCCAGTACTTC
j_gene: TRBJ1-5; v_gene: TRBV7-8; d_gene: NA; abundance: NA; CDR3aa: CASSLPGANQPQHF; CDR3nt: TGTGCCAGCAGCTTACCAGGGGCAAATCAGCCCCAGCATTTT
j_gene: TRBJ1-5; v_gene: TRBV12-3/TRBV12-4; d_gene: NA; abundance: NA; CDR3aa: CASTTGVYQPQHF; CDR3nt: TGTGCCAGCACCACCGGAGTATATCAGCCCCAGCATTTT
j_gene: TRBJ1-2; v_gene: TRBV28; d_gene: NA; abundance: NA; CDR3aa: CASSLWYRDYGYTF; CDR3nt: TGTGCCAGCAGTTTATGGTATAGAGACTATGGCTACACCTTC
j_gene: TRBJ1-2; v_gene: TRBV28; d_gene: NA; abundance: NA; CDR3aa: CASRLGLSSYTF; CDR3nt: TGTGCCAGCAGACTGGGGCTCTCGAGCTACACCTTC
j_gene: TRBJ1-1; v_gene: TRBV5-5; d_gene: NA; abundance: NA; CDR3aa: CASSLAFDTEAFF; CDR3nt: TGTGCCAGCAGCTTGGCCTTCGACACTGAAGCTTTCTTT
j_gene: TRBJ1-6; v_gene: TRBV6-5; d_gene: TRBD1; abundance: NA; CDR3aa: CASSRDRDSPLHF; CDR3nt: TGTGCCAGCAGCCGGGACAGGGATTCACCCCTCCACTTT
j_gene: TRBJ1-1; v_gene: TRBV9; d_gene: NA; abundance: few; CDR3aa: CASSTRSGSTEAFF; CDR3nt: TGTGCCAGCAGCACACGGTCAGGCTCGACTGAAGCTTTCTTT
j_gene: TRBJ2-5; v_gene: TRBV7-2; d_gene: NA; abundance: NA; CDR3aa: CASTRRGGETQYF; CDR3nt: TGTGCCAGCACCCGGCGGGGCGGAGAGACCCAGTACTTC
j_gene: TRBJ1-3; v_gene: TRBV7-8; d_gene: NA; abundance: NA; CDR3aa: CASSVDLQSGNTIYF; CDR3nt: TGTGCCAGCAGCGTAGATCTACAGTCTGGAAACACCATATATTTT
j_gene: TRBJ2-1; v_gene: TRBV7-9; d_gene: NA; abundance: few; CDR3aa: CASSSRSRDNEQFF; CDR3nt: TGTGCCAGCAGCTCCCGGTCCCGGGACAATGAGCAGTTCTTC
j_gene: TRBJ2-2; v_gene: TRBV12-3/TRBV12-4; d_gene: NA; abundance: once; CDR3aa: CASSLANTGELFF; CDR3nt: TGTGCCAGCAGCCTGGCAAACACCGGGGAGCTGTTTTTT
j_gene: TRBJ2-5; v_gene: TRBV7-2; d_gene: TRBD2; abundance: NA; CDR3aa: CASSFPQLSGGVWTQYF; CDR3nt: TGTGCCAGCAGCTTTCCCCAGCTTAGCGGGGGGGTTTGGACCCAGTACTTC
j_gene: TRBJ2-5; v_gene: TRBV5-1; d_gene: NA; abundance: NA; CDR3aa: CASSLSEETQYF; CDR3nt: TGCGCCAGCAGCCTTAGCGAAGAGACCCAGTACTTC
j_gene: TRBJ2-7; v_gene: TRBV5-1; d_gene: NA; abundance: once; CDR3aa: CASSLVGTGSSTYEQYF; CDR3nt: TGCGCCAGCAGCTTGGTCGGAACTGGGAGTTCCACCTACGAGCAGTACTTC
j_gene: TRBJ1-1; v_gene: TRBV30; d_gene: NA; abundance: NA; CDR3aa: CAWSKPPSPDTEAFF; CDR3nt: TGTGCCTGGAGTAAACCTCCTAGCCCCGACACTGAAGCTTTCTTT
j_gene: TRBJ2-3; v_gene: TRBV25-1; d_gene: TRBD1; abundance: NA; CDR3aa: CASSESYGTGALADTQYF; CDR3nt: TGTGCCAGCAGTGAATCGTATGGGACAGGGGCTCTCGCAGATACGCAGTATTTT
j_gene: TRBJ2-1; v_gene: TRBV7-2; d_gene: TRBD2; abundance: NA; CDR3aa: CASSPHGAGTDNEQFF; CDR3nt: TGTGCCAGCAGCCCCCACGGAGCGGGGACGGACAATGAGCAGTTCTTC
j_gene: TRBJ1-1; v_gene: TRBV19; d_gene: TRBD1; abundance: NA; CDR3aa: CASTGTGGYTNTEAFF; CDR3nt: TGTGCCAGTACCGGGACAGGGGGGTATACGAACACTGAAGCTTTCTTT
j_gene: TRBJ1-4; v_gene: TRBV6-5; d_gene: NA; abundance: few; CDR3aa: CASIIAQGNEKLFF; CDR3nt: TGTGCCAGCATAATAGCACAGGGTAATGAAAAACTGTTTTTT
j_gene: TRBJ2-5; v_gene: TRBV24-1; d_gene: NA; abundance: NA; CDR3aa: CATEYQETQYF; CDR3nt: TGTGCCACCGAGTACCAAGAGACCCAGTACTTC
j_gene: TRBJ1-2; v_gene: TRBV2; d_gene: TRBD1; abundance: NA; CDR3aa: CASSLSTGGDDGYTF; CDR3nt: TGTGCCAGCAGTCTTTCGACAGGGGGCGACGATGGCTACACCTTC
j_gene: TRBJ2-7; v_gene: TRBV6-2/TRBV6-3; d_gene: TRBD2; abundance: NA; CDR3aa: CASSLLAGPYEQYF; CDR3nt: TGTGCCAGCAGTTTACTAGCGGGACCCTACGAGCAGTACTTC
j_gene: TRBJ2-4; v_gene: TRBV5-1; d_gene: TRBD2; abundance: NA; CDR3aa: CASSLAQSSGAKNIQYF; CDR3nt: TGCGCCAGCAGCTTGGCCCAGAGTAGCGGGGCCAAAAACATTCAGTACTTC
j_gene: TRBJ2-1; v_gene: TRBV24-1; d_gene: NA; abundance: NA; CDR3aa: CATSAPGTGPVEEQFF; CDR3nt: TGTGCCACCAGTGCCCCCGGAACAGGCCCAGTGGAGGAGCAGTTCTTC
j_gene: TRBJ2-7; v_gene: TRBV19; d_gene: TRBD2; abundance: NA; CDR3aa: CASSMGLAGVGVRYEQYF; CDR3nt: TGTGCCAGTAGTATGGGACTAGCGGGAGTAGGAGTTCGGTACGAGCAGTACTTC
j_gene: TRBJ1-4; v_gene: TRBV5-1; d_gene: NA; abundance: few; CDR3aa: CASSLSSANEKLFF; CDR3nt: TGCGCCAGCAGCTTGAGTTCGGCTAATGAAAAACTGTTTTTT
j_gene: TRBJ1-2; v_gene: TRBV9; d_gene: NA; abundance: once; CDR3aa: CASSVGRTGGYGYTF; CDR3nt: TGTGCCAGCAGCGTAGGTAGGACGGGAGGCTATGGCTACACCTTC
j_gene: TRBJ2-2; v_gene: TRBV10-3; d_gene: NA; abundance: NA; CDR3aa: CAISESGRGAGELFF; CDR3nt: TGTGCCATCAGTGAGTCTGGCAGGGGTGCCGGGGAGCTGTTTTTT
j_gene: TRBJ1-5; v_gene: TRBV7-9; d_gene: NA; abundance: NA; CDR3aa: CASSFRESQPQHF; CDR3nt: TGTGCCAGCAGCTTCAGGGAAAGTCAGCCCCAGCATTTT
j_gene: TRBJ2-4; v_gene: TRBV14; d_gene: NA; abundance: NA; CDR3aa: CASSQQGGQNIQYF; CDR3nt: TGTGCCAGCAGCCAACAGGGGGGCCAAAACATTCAGTACTTC
j_gene: TRBJ1-3; v_gene: TRBV5-1; d_gene: TRBD1; abundance: NA; CDR3aa: CASSVDRGRDTIYF; CDR3nt: TGCGCCAGCAGCGTGGACAGGGGGAGGGACACCATATATTTT
j_gene: TRBJ1-2; v_gene: TRBV12-3/TRBV12-4; d_gene: TRBD1; abundance: NA; CDR3aa: CASLRTGGGGYTF; CDR3nt: TGTGCCAGCCTCCGGACAGGGGGAGGTGGCTACACCTTC
j_gene: TRBJ2-5; v_gene: TRBV20-1; d_gene: NA; abundance: NA; CDR3aa: CSTRAWETQYF; CDR3nt: TGCAGTACTAGGGCCTGGGAGACCCAGTACTTC
j_gene: TRBJ2-5; v_gene: TRBV30; d_gene: NA; abundance: NA; CDR3aa: CAWTAGETQYF; CDR3nt: TGTGCCTGGACCGCCGGGGAGACCCAGTACTTC
j_gene: TRBJ1-5; v_gene: TRBV2; d_gene: TRBD1; abundance: NA; CDR3aa: CASRGGDRRGNQPQHF; CDR3nt: TGTGCCAGCAGAGGGGGGGACAGGAGGGGCAATCAGCCCCAGCATTTT
j_gene: TRBJ2-5; v_gene: TRBV6-1; d_gene: TRBD2; abundance: NA; CDR3aa: CASSEVGGSPPYF; CDR3nt: TGTGCCAGCAGTGAAGTCGGCGGGAGTCCACCGTACTTC
j_gene: TRBJ1-1; v_gene: TRBV11-3; d_gene: NA; abundance: NA; CDR3aa: CASSDARDTEAFF; CDR3nt: TGTGCCAGCAGCGATGCCCGGGACACTGAAGCTTTCTTT
j_gene: TRBJ1-2; v_gene: TRBV19; d_gene: NA; abundance: NA; CDR3aa: CASGRGSGGYGYTF; CDR3nt: TGTGCCAGCGGCCGCGGCTCTGGAGGGTATGGCTACACCTTC
j_gene: TRBJ1-1; v_gene: TRBV5-4; d_gene: NA; abundance: NA; CDR3aa: CASSLPQDTEAFF; CDR3nt: TGTGCCAGCAGCCTACCACAGGACACTGAAGCTTTCTTT
j_gene: TRBJ2-7; v_gene: TRBV30; d_gene: TRBD2; abundance: NA; CDR3aa: CAWKLAGGWSYEQYF; CDR3nt: TGTGCCTGGAAACTAGCGGGGGGGTGGTCCTACGAGCAGTACTTC
j_gene: TRBJ1-5; v_gene: TRBV18; d_gene: NA; abundance: medium-sized; CDR3aa: CASSRGQSSNQPQHF; CDR3nt: TGTGCCAGCTCCCGTGGACAGTCTAGCAATCAGCCCCAGCATTTT
j_gene: TRBJ2-7; v_gene: TRBV7-3; d_gene: NA; abundance: NA; CDR3aa: CASSLSQQGEQYF; CDR3nt: TGTGCCAGCAGCTTATCCCAGCAGGGCGAGCAGTACTTC
j_gene: TRBJ2-2; v_gene: TRBV7-2; d_gene: TRBD1; abundance: NA; CDR3aa: CASRLTGASTGELFF; CDR3nt: TGTGCCAGCAGGTTAACAGGGGCGAGCACCGGGGAGCTGTTTTTT
j_gene: TRBJ1-2; v_gene: TRBV5-1; d_gene: NA; abundance: once; CDR3aa: CASSLSGNYGYTF; CDR3nt: TGCGCCAGCAGTTTGTCGGGTAACTATGGCTACACCTTC